This TCR beta chain is from a study of neurological immune-mediated disorders. The study, taken as a whole, reports: Expanded clones shared no CDR3 amino acid sequences across subjects, suggesting private repertoires in all groups.

Via MiXCR, TCRdb re-called the 5' RACE reads, giving one row per CDR3 protein. This sample has under 80,000 distinct CDR3 sequences, with 12% to 15% found just once. The CDR3 length is 13 residues. V dropped 3 bases and J dropped 7 bases, with 8 bases sitting between them. CDR1 and CDR2 (germline): SGHKS, YYEKEE (reference sequence). This clonotype was picked up many times. The antigen is undetermined. Material: PBMCs. The receptor was isolated from a woman aged 45-60 years in good health. The chain couples TRBV5-5 to TRBJ1-6; unclear D gene. The CDR3 DNA reads as TGTGCCAGCAGCTGGAGTCTGAATTCACCCCTCCACTTT. Translated, it gives CASSWSLNSPLHF.